The clone carrying this T cell receptor (beta chain) was seen more than once but under ten times. As yet, its antigen is unknown. The source of the sample is a study of human T cells and chemical hapten exposure. MiXCR was run by TCRdb on the RACE reads, yielding one entry per CDR3 protein. The sample records some 400,000 distinct CDR3 sequences, more than 4.5% being singletons. Stated time point: pre-sensitization, week 0. Treatment denoted: therapeutic diphenylcyclopropenone sensitization with weekly scalp DPC. Blood was collected ahead of every patch test applied. V was pared by 7 bases and J by 3 bases, with 15 bases between. Germline lookup yields CDR1 MNHNS and CDR2 SASEGT. CDR3 size: 14 residues. Study-wide results and caveats: Versus controls, significantly more large CDR3 similarity clusters arose from expanded TCRs. Patch test score showed a positive correlation with PT1 expanded TCR counts. TCRs above 1 in 1000 frequency did not change with DPC sensitization.

The clonotype comes from a woman in her 50s with alopecia areata. Some clones in this sample may be carry-over from other donors' samples. The chain joins TRBV6-1 to TRBJ1-1; D possibly corresponds to TRBD1 (5 bases). The sequencing used whole blood, collected in connection with sensitization to the hapten diphenylcyclopropenone (DPC). The CDR3 nucleotides are TGTGCCAGCACCGGGACCGATGGGGACACTGAAGCTTTCTTT. It translates to CASTGTDGDTEAFF.